This T cell receptor (beta chain) was documented in a study of T cell changes during pregnancy in multiple sclerosis (dated by TCRdb to about 2019). About the investigation overall: The study examined how the T cell repertoire changed over the course of pregnancy in women with multiple sclerosis.

The library was prepared using the immunoSEQ multiplex PCR assay. The table comes from immuneACCESS by way of TCRdb, which keeps in-frame sequences with V and J called. Part of the clones is missing from these tables; in studies checked, under half for an unresolved V gene and the rest for unknown reasons. Counted in this sample were more than 60,000 clones; 91% of them appeared once. The top ten clones comprise more than 1.4% of the sample. From the germline V gene, CDR1 is MDHEN and CDR2 is SYDVKM. Deletion took 7 bases off V and 8 bases off J, with a span of 11 bases between the germline ends. The CDR3 measures 12 amino acids from cysteine to phenylalanine. Only the CDR3 DNA stays, 36 bases, in frame from base 1. On this clone: No antigen is known for it. Base quality data are lacking; no much larger clone is found one base away.

The sample was peripheral blood, taken in the second trimester of pregnancy. The clonotype was recovered from a female donor with multiple sclerosis, enrolled in a pregnancy study. The V and J segments used are TRBV28 and TRBJ1-4, with the D gene uncertain. The DNA is TGTGCCAGCATGAACTCCCGAGAAAAACTGTTTTTT. It encodes CASMNSREKLFF.